Sequencing of this T cell receptor (beta chain) was carried out in a study of vaccination and CD4 T cells after COVID-19. The overall study: Overlapping peptides of the spike proteins of SARS-CoV-2, HCoV-NL63, HCoV-OC43 and HCoV-229E were used for cell stimulation.

Noted treatment: approximately 9-day PBMC culture with coronavirus spike peptide pools or control peptides (ViraFEST assay). Per germline, CDR1 ENHRY and CDR2 SYGVKD. The CDR3 has 14 amino acids. V lost 6 bases, J lost 7 bases, and 6 bases stayed unmatched. The Oncomine TCR Beta short-read assay sequenced DNA from cultured CD4+ T cells. In this case, cultured CD4+ T cells provided the extracted genomic DNA. Using its own MiXCR run on the PCR reads, TCRdb lists one record per CDR3 protein. The sample shows some 20,000 distinct CDR3 sequences, about 56% of them seen only once. Notes on this clonotype: Antigen specificity is unknown.

The specimen was CD4+ T cells from blood, cultured in vitro. This chain links TRBV10-3 with TRBJ1-5; TRBD1 agrees at 10 bases. This TCR was recovered from a human donor who had recovered from COVID-19. The CDR3 DNA sequence: TGTGCCATCAGGACGGACAGGGGGGACCAGCCCCAGCATTTT. Translated, it gives CAIRTDRGDQPQHF.